The next 28 T cell receptor beta chains were all read from a single sample in a study of cytomegalovirus exposure and HLA in healthy donors. Amplification used 60 Vbeta primers and 13 Jbeta primers. The data were produced by immunoSEQ multiplex PCR, yet TCRdb's version contains in-frame clones alone and is incomplete. The table has 150,000 to 200,000 clones, about 81% seen once. Sequenced sample: PBMCs. These receptors were obtained from a woman between 18 and 30 years old in good health and CMV-seronegative.

CDR3 region: CASSIVTGGTAFF. The CDR3 DNA reads as TGTGCCAGTAGTATCGTGACAGGGGGGACGGCTTTCTTT. This chain connects TRBV19 to TRBJ1-1, with 9 bases fitting TRBD1. After removal of 3 bases from V and 11 bases from J, the junction contained 7 bases not matched to a gene. The germline CDR1 and CDR2 sequences are LNHDA and SQIVND (reference sequence). The CDR3 has 13 residues.

This clone showed up just once. This rearrangement joins TRBV2 to TRBJ2-2; D perhaps matches TRBD1 (5 bases). CDR3 size: 17 residues. V lost 1 base, J lost 3 bases, and 15 bases lay in between. Germline loops: CDR1 SNHLY, CDR2 FYNNEI. CDR3 nucleotide sequence: TGTGCCAGCAGTGAAGATAGGGTAGGGGTCGACACCGGGGAGCTGTTTTTT. Its protein product is CASSEDRVGVDTGELFF.

Note on this clone: The same CDR3 also results from other DNA sequences found in this sample. The genes are TRBV7-8 and TRBJ2-3; 7 nucleotides match TRBD2. The germline V gene has CDR1 SGHVS and CDR2 FQNEAQ. The J segment lost 1 base and the V segment lost 1 base, leaving 2 bases of the junction unmatched. This CDR3 region has 15 residues. The CDR3, as DNA: TGTGCCAGCAGCTTAGGGCTAGCGGGCACAGATACGCAGTATTTT. Translation: CASSLGLAGTDTQYF.

The chain recombines TRBV5-1 with TRBJ1-4, with a weak D call TRBD1 (6 bases). Germline values: CDR1 SGHRS, CDR2 YFSETQ. Trimming shortened V by 4 bases and J by 5 bases, and 15 bases separated the two germline ends. The CDR3 spans 15 residues. The CDR3 DNA reads TGCGCCAGCAGCCACGGACAGCTAGTCAATGAAAAACTGTTTTTT. It translates to CASSHGQLVNEKLFF. The variable domain in full, completed from reference TRBV5-1 and TRBJ1-4, reads KAGVTQTPRYLIKTRGQQVTLSCSPISGHRSVSWYQQTPGQGLQFLFEYFSETQRNKGNFPGRFSGRQFSNSRSEMNVSTLELGDSALYLCASSHGQLVNEKLFFGSGTQLSVL.

The gene calls are TRBV28 and TRBJ1-2; D is perhaps TRBD1 (6 bases). The length of the CDR3 is 13 residues. Trimming removed 5 bases at V and 4 bases at J, with 11 bases between. Germline CDR1 reads MDHEN; CDR2 reads SYDVKM. CDR3 protein: CASSIGGPYGYTF. The CDR3 nucleotides read TGTGCCAGCAGTATTGGGGGCCCCTATGGCTACACCTTC.

This chain joins TRBV10-3 and TRBJ2-7; 10 positions match TRBD2. Per germline, CDR1 ENHRY and CDR2 SYGVKD. The CDR3 spans 16 residues. With V trimmed by 0 bases and J by 2 bases, 4 bases remained unmatched. The CDR3 DNA sequence: TGTGCCATCAGTGAGTCGAGTAGCGGGAGGACCTACGAGCAGTACTTC. Translation: CAISESSSGRTYEQYF.

This sequence joins TRBV21-1 and TRBJ2-7; TRBD2 was called by the table and not checked on the DNA. TRBV21-1 is assigned pseudogene status. The CDR3 sequence is 17 residues long. The CDR3 region has the DNA TGTGCCAGCAGCAAACCTCCAGCGGGGGCTTCCTCCTACGAGCAGTACTTC. It encodes CASSKPPAGASSYEQYF.

This CDR3 reads CASSLLGQGKGETGGYTF. In nucleotides, the CDR3 is TGTGCCAGCAGCCTACTCGGACAGGGCAAAGGTGAAACAGGTGGCTACACCTTC. The rearrangement uses TRBV2 and TRBJ1-2; 8 bases fit TRBD1. V dropped 6 bases and J dropped 7; count of bases not matched to a gene: 22. This CDR3 contains 18 residues. The germline gives CDR1 SNHLY, CDR2 FYNNEI.

This chain connects TRBV15 to TRBJ1-1, with unresolved D. CDR1 and CDR2 (germline): LNHNV, YYDKDF (reference sequence). With 4 bases removed from V and 0 bases from J, the gap between germline ends came to 6 bases. The CDR3 has 13 amino acids. The DNA for the CDR3 is TGTGCCACCAGCATCACTATGAACACTGAAGCTTTCTTT. Translating it yields CATSITMNTEAFF.

Written as DNA, the CDR3 is TGTGCCAGCAGCCAGGGGGCTCGAACCTACGAGCAGTACTTC. It codes for CASSQGARTYEQYF. The chain couples TRBV5-5 to TRBJ2-7; 8 bases match TRBD1. CDR1 SGHKS and CDR2 YYEKEE come from the germline V gene (reference sequence). The J segment lost 2 bases and the V segment lost 4 bases, leaving 5 bases of the junction unmatched. This CDR3 is 14 amino acids long.

V usage is TRBV2 and J usage is TRBJ1-2; D is unresolved. V lost 9 bases, J lost 8 bases, and 16 bases lay in between. Germline CDR1 is SNHLY and CDR2 is FYNNEI. This CDR3 is built from 12 residues. The DNA of the CDR3 is TGTGCCAGGAGCCGGGCCACGGGGGGCTACACCTTC. Encoded protein: CARSRATGGYTF.

The rearrangement uses TRBV27 and TRBJ1-1; 8 nucleotides match TRBD1. The CDR3 totals 13 residues. Germline V CDR1 and CDR2: MNHEY, SMNVEV (reference sequence). The J segment lost 5 bases and the V segment lost 6 bases, leaving 5 bases of the junction unmatched. The CDR3 DNA is TGTGCCAGCAGACCCACAGGGGGAACTGAAGCTTTCTTT. It encodes CASRPTGGTEAFF.

This sequence joins TRBV7-9 and TRBJ2-3, with D possibly TRBD2 on 6 matching bases. The CDR3 contains 15 residues. With 5 bases removed from V and 0 bases from J, the gap between germline ends came to 12 bases. Germline V lookup: CDR1 SEHNR, CDR2 FQNEAQ (reference sequence). CDR3 loop: CASSPLGTSTDTQYF. CDR3 nucleotides: TGTGCCAGCAGCCCGCTGGGGACTAGCACAGATACGCAGTATTTT.

The V gene is TRBV7-8, the J gene TRBJ2-5; D is perhaps TRBD2 (5 bases). V dropped 2 bases and J dropped 1 base, with 14 bases sitting between them. The CDR3 has 16 residues. Germline loops: CDR1 SGHVS, CDR2 FQNEAQ. DNA of the CDR3: TGTGCCAGCAGCTTAATCCGGGGAATCAGCCAAGAGACCCAGTACTTC. Protein product: CASSLIRGISQETQYF.

V usage is TRBV29-1 and J usage is TRBJ2-2, with D possibly being TRBD1 (5 bases). V was trimmed by 7 bases and J by 1 base, leaving 10 bases between them. Germline CDR1 reads SQVTM; CDR2 reads ANQGSEA. There are 13 residues in the CDR3. The CDR3 region is CSALQENTGELFF. Here the CDR3 DNA reads TGCAGCGCTCTACAGGAGAACACCGGGGAGCTGTTTTTT.

This chain joins TRBV5-4 and TRBJ2-6, with D perhaps matching TRBD1 (5 bases). The germline V gene encodes CDR1 SGHNT and CDR2 YYREEE (reference sequence). CDR3 length equals 17 residues. The V end was cut by 0 bases, the J end by 0 bases, with 10 bases between. CDR3 DNA sequence: TGTGCCAGCAGCTTGGCTGGACACCTCTCTGGGGCCAACGTCCTGACTTTC. It translates to CASSLAGHLSGANVLTF.

This chain links TRBV28 with TRBJ1-2; the D is unclear. The CDR3 has 14 amino acids. Germline lookup yields CDR1 MDHEN and CDR2 SYDVKM. Trimming stripped 5 bases from V and 4 bases from J, with 14 bases between. CDR3 region: CASSTASVGYGYTF. The CDR3 bases are TGTGCCAGCAGTACAGCCTCGGTCGGCTATGGCTACACCTTC.

The CDR3 here is CASSTPTGRSEKLFF. The CDR3 coding sequence is TGTGCCAGCAGTACGCCGACAGGGAGGAGCGAAAAACTGTTTTTT. V gene TRBV28 combines with J gene TRBJ1-4; 7 bases map to TRBD1. With V trimmed by 5 bases and J by 8 bases, 11 bases remained unmatched. Germline lookup yields CDR1 MDHEN and CDR2 SYDVKM. The CDR3 extends over 15 amino acids.

Only a few counts were recorded for this clone. The chain recombines TRBV19 with TRBJ2-7; D is unresolved. The CDR3 runs 12 residues. Trimming stripped 9 bases from V and 4 bases from J, with 13 bases between. CDR1 is LNHDA, CDR2 SQIVND, per germline (reference sequence). The CDR3 sequence: CASSASVYEQYF. The CDR3 DNA is TGTGCCAGCTCGGCGAGCGTTTACGAGCAGTACTTC.

V is TRBV1 and J is TRBJ2-5; the listed D gene, TRBD2, was not tested against the DNA. TRBV1 counts as a pseudogene. The CDR3 covers 18 residues. Here the CDR3 DNA reads TGCACCAGCAGCCAAGAAAGAGGGTGCGGGGGGGCCGATGTGACCCAGTACTTC. Amino acid sequence: CTSSQERGCGGADVTQYF.

V is TRBV5-4 and J is TRBJ1-1, with 12 bases aligning to TRBD1. Germline CDR1 reads SGHNT; CDR2 reads YYREEE (reference sequence). The CDR3 is 14 amino acids. V was clipped by 2 bases and J by 11 bases; unmatched bases: 7. The DNA of the CDR3 is TGTGCCAGCAGCTTTAGGGACAGGGGGCGAGGGGCTTTCTTT. It codes for CASSFRDRGRGAFF.

The rearrangement joins TRBV28 to TRBJ2-1; 7 bases are shared with TRBD2. Trimming took 5 bases from V and 10 from J; bases not matched to a gene: 14. The CDR3 spans 15 residues. Germline assignment: CDR1 MDHEN and CDR2 SYDVKM. CDR3 loop: CASSTTSSGIGEQFF. CDR3 bases: TGTGCCAGCAGTACGACTAGCTCAGGAATAGGAGAGCAGTTCTTC.

This clone was observed a handful of times. This chain uses TRBV28 with TRBJ2-5; D is ambiguous. The CDR3 extends over 13 amino acids. Germline CDR1 and CDR2: MDHEN and SYDVKM. V lost 7 bases, J lost 5 bases, and 14 bases lay in between. CDR3 nucleotides: TGTGCCAGCAATAATGTGCTATGGGAGACCCAGTACTTC. Translated, it gives CASNNVLWETQYF.

This clone was seen only once. V is TRBV11-1 and J is TRBJ1-6; D possibly corresponds to TRBD1 (5 bases). CDR1 is SGHAT, CDR2 FQDESV, per germline (reference sequence). V was shortened by 3 bases and J by 7 bases, with 7 bases between the two germline ends. The CDR3 is 13 amino acids. Here the CDR3 DNA reads TGTGCCAGCAGCTTGACAGAGAATTCACCCCTCCACTTT. As protein: CASSLTENSPLHF. Combining the CDR3 with reference TRBV11-1 and TRBJ1-6 gives the whole variable domain EAEVAQSPRYKITEKSQAVAFWCDPISGHATLYWYRQILGQGPELLVQFQDESVVDDSQLPKDRFSAERLKGVDSTLKIQPAELGDSAMYLCASSLTENSPLHFGNGTRLTVT.

The chain recombines TRBV15 with TRBJ1-6; 9 bases match TRBD1. CDR3 length: 16 amino acids. In germline, CDR1 is LNHNV, CDR2 YYDKDF (reference sequence). V was pared by 0 bases and J by 9 bases, with 6 bases of the junction left unmatched. Written as DNA, the CDR3 is TGTGCCACCAGCAGAGATCCACAGGGGGCGGTTTCACCCCTCCACTTT. Its protein is CATSRDPQGAVSPLHF.

V is TRBV5-1 and J is TRBJ2-2, with 8 bases that match TRBD2. The germline CDR1 and CDR2 sequences are SGHRS and YFSETQ. This CDR3 is 15 amino acids long. The V gene end was trimmed by 5 bases and the J gene end by 8 bases; junction bases not matched to a gene: 11. The CDR3 DNA follows: TGCGCCAGCAGAAGGCAGCGGGAGATTGGTGGGGAGCTGTTTTTT. It is translated as CASRRQREIGGELFF.

This sequence joins TRBV6-5 and TRBJ2-7; TRBD1 matches at 8 bases. CDR3 length: 14 amino acids. Germline lookup yields CDR1 MNHEY and CDR2 SVGAGI. V was pared by 8 bases and J by 0 bases, with 6 bases of the junction left unmatched. The CDR3 DNA reads TGTGCCAGCGGAAACAGGGGGAACTCCTACGAGCAGTACTTC. Protein sequence: CASGNRGNSYEQYF.

The chain uses TRBV4-1 and TRBJ1-1, with 8 nucleotides matching TRBD1. The CDR3 extends over 15 amino acids. V trimming: 4 bases; J trimming: 1 base; junction bases outside the gene matches: 5. CDR1 and CDR2 from the germline V gene are MGHRA and YSYEKL. The CDR3 spells CASSRSGTGNTEAFF. In DNA, the CDR3 is TGCGCCAGCAGCCGTTCCGGGACAGGGAACACTGAAGCTTTCTTT.